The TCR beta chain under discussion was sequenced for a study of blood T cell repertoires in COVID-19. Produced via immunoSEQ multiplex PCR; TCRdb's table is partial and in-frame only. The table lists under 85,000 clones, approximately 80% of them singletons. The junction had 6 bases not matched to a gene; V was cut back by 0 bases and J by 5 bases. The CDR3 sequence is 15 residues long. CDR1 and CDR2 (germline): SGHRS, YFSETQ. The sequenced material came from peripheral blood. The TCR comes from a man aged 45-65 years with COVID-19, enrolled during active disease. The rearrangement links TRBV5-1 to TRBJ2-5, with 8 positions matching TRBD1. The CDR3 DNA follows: TGCGCCAGCAGCTTGGAGGACAGGGCACGGGAGACCCAGTACTTC. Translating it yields CASSLEDRARETQYF.